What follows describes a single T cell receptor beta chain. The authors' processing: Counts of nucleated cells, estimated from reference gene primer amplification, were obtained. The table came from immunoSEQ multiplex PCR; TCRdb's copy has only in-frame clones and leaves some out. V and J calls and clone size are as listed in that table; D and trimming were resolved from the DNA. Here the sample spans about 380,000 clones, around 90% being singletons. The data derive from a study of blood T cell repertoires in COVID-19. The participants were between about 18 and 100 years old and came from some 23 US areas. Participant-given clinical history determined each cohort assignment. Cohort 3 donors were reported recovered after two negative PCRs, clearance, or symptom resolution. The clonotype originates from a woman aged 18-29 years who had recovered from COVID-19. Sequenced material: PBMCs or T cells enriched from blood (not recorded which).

The CDR3 reads CASSLDRVNEQFF. As DNA, the CDR3 is TGTGCCAGCAGCTTAGACAGGGTTAATGAGCAGTTCTTC. This chain joins TRBV5-6 and TRBJ2-1; 7 positions agree with TRBD1. V lost 2 bases to trimming and J lost 7 bases; unmatched junction nucleotides: 3. Per the germline V gene, CDR1 is SGHDT and CDR2 is YYEEEE. CDR3 length: 13 amino acids.